Sequencing of this T cell receptor (beta chain) was carried out in a study of molecular identifiers for immune sequencing clone quantification. The CD8+CD4-CCR7+CD45RA+ phenotype defined the sorted naive CD8 T cells. The V gene's germline CDR1 is SGHKS and CDR2 YYEKEE (reference sequence). This CDR3 has 15 residues. V shed 2 bases and J shed 0 bases, with 9 bases lying between them. In TCRdb, the PCR reads were re-called with MiXCR into one record per CDR3 protein. The table includes over 600,000 distinct CDR3 sequences, about 20% detected once. The source of this sequence is a human donor in good health. Some libraries in this study had Jurkat cell RNA spiked in. Material for sequencing was naive CD8+ T cells from blood, with Jurkat cell RNA spiked in. Subset described: FACS-sorted CD8+CD4-CCR7+CD45RA+ naive T cells. The chain couples TRBV5-5 to TRBJ2-1; D call uncertain. CDR3 in amino acids: CASSFASSSYNEQFF. The CDR3 nucleotides are TGTGCCAGCAGCTTCGCGTCGAGCTCCTACAATGAGCAGTTCTTC. Full variable domain (missing parts from reference TRBV5-5 and TRBJ2-1): DAGVTQSPTHLIKTRGQQVTLRCSPISGHKSVSWYQQVLGQGPQFIFQYYEKEERGRGNFPDRFSARQFPNYSSELNVNALLLGDSALYLCASSFASSSYNEQFFGPGTRLTVL.